This TCR beta chain was sequenced during a study of T cells in Graves' hyperthyroidism and ophthalmopathy. This clonotype came up many times. Antigen: not known. Findings and caveats of the study: Most thyroid clonotypes with frequency above 0.001 were detected in blood. From stable hyperthyroidism, ophthalmopathy was separated by a 13 V-J model.

Between the trimmed V and J ends, which lost 3 bases and 3 bases, there was a span of 12 bases. Germline V gene data show CDR1 as DFQATT and CDR2 as SNEGSKA (reference sequence). CDR3 length: 13 amino acids. Clinical symptoms, serum thyroxine, TRAb, thyroid ultrasound and orbital computed tomography informed diagnoses. Each 10 ml fresh peripheral blood draw supplied the PBMCs. TCR beta CDR3 regions were amplified from RNA. The HTBI primer set was used in a first-round RT-PCR of the TCR CDR3. Via MiXCR, TCRdb re-called the multiplex PCR reads, giving one row per CDR3 protein. The profile shows some 490,000 distinct CDR3 sequences, around 15% of them singletons.

Sequenced: blood. The sequence was collected from a woman in her twenties or thirties with Graves' ophthalmopathy. V usage is TRBV20-1 and J usage is TRBJ2-7, with D possibly being TRBD1 or TRBD2 (5 bases each). CDR3 amino acids: CSARRDRNYEQYF. The CDR3 region has the DNA TGCAGTGCTAGGAGGGACCGAAACTACGAGCAGTACTTC.